A selection of T cell receptor beta chains follows, all from one sample in a study of cytomegalovirus exposure and HLA in healthy donors. Method: immunoSEQ multiplex PCR; TCRdb's copy keeps in-frame clones and lacks some. This table has fewer than 120,000 clones, over 65% appearing once. Sequenced: PBMCs. The receptor source for this set is a man aged 25-40 years in good health and CMV-seropositive. The CDR3 runs from the conserved cysteine through the conserved F or W. D genes are given only for firm matches. Clone size, where shown, is once, few, many, or a class for clones that have expanded.

>TRBJ2-3|.|TRBV5-1|.|15
CASSLGLATADTQYF
TGCGCCAGCAGCTTGGGGCTAGCGACCGCAGATACGCAGTATTTT
>TRBJ2-3|few|TRBV5-1|TRBD2|15
CASSFRTSSTDTQYF
TGCGCCAGCAGCTTTCGGACTAGCAGCACAGATACGCAGTATTTT
>TRBJ2-5|.|TRBV20-1|.|11
CSARRQETQYF
TGCAGTGCTAGACGCCAAGAGACCCAGTACTTC
>TRBJ2-3|.|TRBV5-4|TRBD2|16
CASSLFLAGSTDTQYF
TGTGCCAGCAGCTTGTTCCTAGCGGGGAGCACAGATACGCAGTATTTT
>TRBJ2-1|.|TRBV4-1|TRBD2|16
CASSQVSWGGGNEQFF
TGCGCCAGCAGCCAAGTCTCGTGGGGGGGAGGCAATGAGCAGTTCTTC
>TRBJ1-2|.|TRBV6-5|TRBD1|15
CASSWLRDSSYGYTF
TGTGCCAGCAGTTGGCTCCGGGACAGCAGCTATGGCTACACCTTC
>TRBJ2-5|.|TRBV21-1|.|13
CASGLTVQETQYF
TGTGCCAGCGGGCTGACAGTCCAAGAGACCCAGTACTTC
>TRBJ2-1|.|TRBV19|TRBD2|14
CASSLVAGVDEQFF
TGTGCCAGTAGTTTGGTAGCGGGGGTCGATGAGCAGTTCTTC
>TRBJ2-7|.|TRBV7-6|.|17
CASSPYPEGLLTYEQYF
TGTGCCAGCAGCCCATATCCCGAGGGACTGCTCACCTACGAGCAGTACTTC
>TRBJ1-5|.|TRBV30|.|15
CAWSSIGGPLQPQHF
TGTGCCTGGAGTTCGATCGGAGGGCCCCTTCAGCCCCAGCATTTT
>TRBJ1-4|.|TRBV28|TRBD1|15
CASSTQGQGTEKLFF
TGTGCCAGCAGCACCCAGGGACAGGGGACTGAAAAACTGTTTTTT
>TRBJ1-5|.|TRBV6-1|.|14
CASSETKGNQPQHF
TGTGCCAGCAGTGAAACAAAAGGCAATCAGCCCCAGCATTTT
>TRBJ2-3|.|TRBV7-8|TRBD1|12
CASSPRTGAQYF
TGTGCCAGCAGCCCTCGGACAGGGGCGCAGTATTTT
>TRBJ2-2|.|TRBV7-2|.|14
CASSQPPMTGELFF
TGTGCCAGCAGCCAACCGCCTATGACCGGGGAGCTGTTTTTT
>TRBJ2-7|.|TRBV2|.|13
CASSDGMSYEQYF
TGTGCCAGCAGTGACGGTATGTCCTACGAGCAGTACTTC
>TRBJ2-4|.|TRBV4-1|TRBD2|13
CASSQAGGGIQYF
TGCGCCAGCAGCCAGGCGGGGGGTGGCATTCAGTACTTC
>TRBJ1-5|once|TRBV7-9|.|15
CASSLTGEFNQPQHF
TGTGCCAGCAGCTTGACAGGAGAATTCAATCAGCCCCAGCATTTT
>TRBJ2-3|.|TRBV5-1|TRBD2|17
CASSTGLAGFMADTQYF
TGCGCCAGCAGCACAGGACTAGCGGGTTTTATGGCAGATACGCAGTATTTT
>TRBJ2-5|.|TRBV6-5|TRBD1|16
CASSYVPPGRGETQYF
TGTGCCAGCAGTTACGTCCCCCCGGGCAGGGGGGAGACCCAGTACTTC
>TRBJ2-7|.|TRBV28|.|11
CASSPGGGQYF
TGTGCCAGCAGCCCAGGAGGCGGGCAGTACTTC
>TRBJ2-3|few|TRBV5-4|.|17
CASSLVGGGPYTDTQYF
TGTGCCAGCAGCTTGGTAGGGGGGGGGCCCTACACAGATACGCAGTATTTT
>TRBJ2-1|.|TRBV5-1|TRBD1|24
CASSLPGTGVSSSGGRSSYNEQFF
TGCGCCAGCAGCCTCCCCGGGACAGGGGTTTCCTCCTCGGGGGGTCGAAGCTCCTACAATGAGCAGTTCTTC
>TRBJ2-1|.|TRBV27|TRBD1|16
CASRRGRDRAYNEQFF
TGTGCCAGCAGGCGGGGACGGGACAGGGCGTACAATGAGCAGTTCTTC
>TRBJ2-2|once|TRBV5-6|.|15
CASSLAQENTGELFF
TGTGCCAGCAGCTTGGCACAGGAGAACACCGGGGAGCTGTTTTTT
>TRBJ2-7|.|TRBV6-5|TRBD1|13
CASSHGTGYEQYF
TGTGCCAGCAGCCACGGGACAGGCTACGAGCAGTACTTC
>TRBJ1-2|.|TRBV9|TRBD1|18
CASSVDSAGTGEDYGYTF
TGTGCCAGCAGCGTAGACTCGGCCGGGACAGGGGAAGACTATGGCTACACCTTC
>TRBJ2-1|.|TRBV5-8|TRBD1|16
CASSLWGQLSYNEQFF
TGTGCCAGCAGCTTGTGGGGACAGCTCTCCTACAATGAGCAGTTCTTC
>TRBJ2-5|.|TRBV4-3|.|15
CASSQDPRGGETQYF
TGCGCCAGCAGCCAAGATCCGCGGGGTGGAGAGACCCAGTACTTC
>TRBJ2-7|.|TRBV6-5|TRBD1|13
CASSSTGGYEQYF
TGTGCCAGCAGTTCGACAGGGGGATACGAGCAGTACTTC
>TRBJ1-2|.|TRBV10-3|.|15
CAISEMGRLNYGYTF
TGTGCCATCAGTGAGATGGGCAGACTAAACTATGGCTACACCTTC
>TRBJ1-4|.|TRBV5-1|.|13
CASSTGTREKLFF
TGCGCCAGCAGCACCGGGACTCGTGAAAAACTGTTTTTT
>TRBJ2-3|.|TRBV27|TRBD2|15
CASSSRGEGGDTQYF
TGTGCCAGCAGTTCTCGGGGGGAGGGTGGAGATACGCAGTATTTT
>TRBJ2-1|.|TRBV5-1|TRBD2|16
CASSPGLAGGRNEQFF
TGCGCCAGCAGCCCTGGACTAGCGGGGGGGCGGAATGAGCAGTTCTTC
>TRBJ1-1|once|TRBV6-7|.|14
CASSLTNTGTEAFF
TGTGCCAGCAGTTTGACAAATACGGGGACTGAAGCTTTCTTT
>TRBJ2-7|.|TRBV7-2|.|17
CASSPNNQGFRTYEQYF
TGTGCCAGCAGCCCAAATAACCAGGGGTTTCGGACCTACGAGCAGTACTTC
>TRBJ1-3|few|TRBV7-9|TRBD1|14
CASRQGPSGNTIYF
TGTGCCAGCAGACAGGGGCCCTCTGGAAACACCATATATTTT
>TRBJ2-1|.|TRBV4-3|.|14
CASSQGGLADEQFF
TGCGCCAGCAGCCAGGGGGGGCTAGCGGATGAGCAGTTCTTC
>TRBJ1-1|.|TRBV9|.|16
CASSLSGGGVGNEAFF
TGTGCCAGCAGCCTCTCGGGGGGAGGGGTTGGGAATGAAGCTTTCTTT
>TRBJ2-7|few|TRBV6-5|TRBD1|13
CASRPTGIYEQYF
TGTGCCAGCAGGCCGACAGGGATCTACGAGCAGTACTTC
>TRBJ2-3|few|TRBV7-2|TRBD2|15
CASSRAGGWTDTQYF
TGTGCCAGCAGCCGAGCGGGGGGCTGGACAGATACGCAGTATTTT